Sequencing of this T cell receptor (beta chain) was carried out in a study of T cells in Graves' hyperthyroidism and ophthalmopathy. The CDR3 extends over 17 amino acids. V shed 1 base and J 6 bases; nucleotides not matched to a gene: 11. Germline values: CDR1 LNHDA, CDR2 SQIVND (reference sequence). There were TCR beta CDR3 regions amplified from RNA transcripts. The HTBI primer set was used in a first-round RT-PCR of the TCR CDR3. One entry per CDR3 protein, called by TCRdb with MiXCR from the multiplex PCR reads. Of about 360,000 distinct CDR3 sequences in the sample, under 15% are singletons; the top ten hold roughly 9.2%. In regard to this clonotype: It may be a read error: a sequence one base away is much more abundant.

The V gene is TRBV19, the J gene TRBJ2-5; the match to TRBD1 covers 10 bases. This clonotype was obtained from a woman under 30 with Graves' hyperthyroidism. The specimen was blood. The DNA of the CDR3 is TGTGCCAGTAGTATAGCCCCTGGAGGACAGGGGGGAAAGACCCAGTACTTC. Translating it yields CASSIAPGGQGGKTQYF.